This T cell receptor (beta chain) was captured by sequencing in a study of shared clonotypes between healthy human individuals. HIV-negative, healthy adults without recent acute infections or vaccinations were the donors. Deep was the level used in running the assay. Sequencing was performed with immunoSEQ multiplex PCR; in TCRdb, only in-frame clones are kept and a portion is missing. Among some 650,000 clones listed, around 97% were seen once. Germline values: CDR1 MNHEY, CDR2 SVGAGI. The CDR3 is 15 residues long. V was clipped by 6 bases and J by 3 bases; unmatched bases: 6. The sequencing input was naive CD4+ T cells sorted from blood. Subset meaning: CD45RA+ positively selected. The chain recombines TRBV6-5 with TRBJ2-5; 11 bases match TRBD2. This TCR was sampled from a woman in her 30s in good health. CDR3 DNA sequence: TGTGCCAGCAGCCTAGCGGGGGGCGAGGAAGAGACCCAGTACTTC. It specifies CASSLAGGEEETQYF.